These 18 T cell receptor beta chains originate from one sample sequenced in a study of T cells in Graves' hyperthyroidism and ophthalmopathy. Using RNA transcripts as the source, TCR beta CDR3 regions were amplified. The TCR CDR3 first-round RT-PCR relied on the HTBI primer set. TCRdb reprocessed the multiplex PCR reads with MiXCR, giving one entry per CDR3 protein. The table includes approximately 98,000 distinct CDR3 sequences, roughly 37% detected once. What was sequenced was peripheral blood or thyroid tissue (not recorded which). These receptors were taken from a young woman with Graves' hyperthyroidism.

The table lists this clonotype with many counts. The chain combines TRBV19 with TRBJ2-7; 11 bases line up with TRBD2. This CDR3 contains 17 residues. CDR1 and CDR2 (germline): LNHDA, SQIVND (reference sequence). Trimming at V came to 9 bases and at J to 2 bases, leaving 15 bases not matched to a gene. The CDR3 reads CASAIRGLAEGAYEQYF. CDR3 DNA sequence: TGTGCCAGCGCCATCAGGGGACTAGCGGAAGGGGCCTACGAGCAGTACTTC.

This clonotype was counted ten times or more. The chain couples TRBV19 to TRBJ1-3; D is undetermined. Germline CDR1 LNHDA, CDR2 SQIVND (reference sequence). The germline V and J ends were trimmed by 2 bases and 0 bases, with 14 bases remaining between them. The CDR3 is 17 amino acids. The CDR3 sequence is CASSIIKTPLSGNTIYF. As DNA, the CDR3 is TGTGCCAGTAGTATAATCAAGACACCTCTCTCTGGAAACACCATATATTTT. Complete variable domain (other parts from reference TRBV19 and TRBJ1-3): DGGITQSPKYLFRKEGQNVTLSCEQNLNHDAMYWYRQDPGQGLRLIYYSQIVNDFQKGDIAEGYSVSREKKESFPLTVTSAQKNPTAFYLCASSIIKTPLSGNTIYFGEGSWLTVV.

This clonotype was detected many times. The chain has TRBV5-1 and TRBJ2-7, with 9 bases matching TRBD2. After removal of 2 bases from V and 7 bases from J, the junction contained 7 bases not matched to a gene. This CDR3 is 14 amino acids long. In germline, CDR1 is SGHRS, CDR2 YFSETQ. CDR3 residues: CASSLASGMDEQYF. The CDR3 DNA is TGCGCCAGCAGCTTAGCTAGCGGGATGGATGAGCAGTACTTC.

The table lists this clonotype with many counts. The gene calls are TRBV6-6 and TRBJ2-7; no definite D call. The CDR3 covers 14 residues. CDR1 and CDR2 (germline): MNHNY, SVGAGI (reference sequence). V was trimmed by 7 bases and J by 0 bases, leaving 13 bases between them. The CDR3 DNA is TGTGCCAGCACTTTTGCTCCAAGCTCCTACGAGCAGTACTTC. It encodes CASTFAPSSYEQYF.

This clonotype was seen repeatedly, ten times or more. The chain joins TRBV5-1 to TRBJ2-7; possible D gene TRBD2, 7 bases. The germline V gene encodes CDR1 SGHRS and CDR2 YFSETQ. The CDR3 is 15 amino acids. The germline V and J ends were trimmed by 0 bases and 0 bases, with 10 bases remaining between them. CDR3 region: CASSLAGGHSYEQYF. The CDR3 DNA reads as TGCGCCAGCAGCTTGGCCGGGGGGCACTCCTACGAGCAGTACTTC.

The chain is built from TRBV10-3 and TRBJ1-3; D may be TRBD1 (5 bases). Germline V gene sequence: CDR1 ENHRY, CDR2 SYGVKD. With 6 bases removed from V and 2 bases from J, the gap between germline ends came to 20 bases. This CDR3 is built from 17 residues. The DNA of the CDR3 is TGTGCCATCAGAGAAACAACTAGCGGGGGTACTGGAAACACCATATATTTT. Protein: CAIRETTSGGTGNTIYF.

This clonotype was picked up many times. This chain joins TRBV20-1 and TRBJ1-4; D is undetermined. The CDR3 contains 13 residues. V was clipped by 3 bases and J by 4 bases, with 9 bases between them. The germline CDR1 and CDR2 sequences are DFQATT and SNEGSKA (reference sequence). In DNA, the CDR3 is TGCAGTGCTAGTCTCAGCTTTAATGAAAAACTGTTTTTT. It codes for CSASLSFNEKLFF.

On this clonotype itself: Since no conserved phenylalanine or tryptophan closes the CDR3, a read error is the likely cause. Because the CDR3's place on the DNA is in doubt, the DNA is left out and the CDR3 is given as listed by TCRdb. This chain links TRBV7-3 with TRBJ1-3. The CDR3 has 12 residues if both end residues are counted. The germline V gene encodes CDR1 SGHTA and CDR2 FQGTGA. The CDR3 protein is CASSLIAGAGLA.

As for this clonotype: Likely a read error: the CDR3 ends without its conserved phenylalanine or tryptophan. V gene TRBV2 combines with J gene TRBJ1-2; 8 bases align to TRBD1. Unmatched junction bases numbered 2, after V lost 5 bases and J lost 0 bases. Germline-derived CDR1 and CDR2 are SNHLY and FYNNEI. This CDR3 region has 14 residues. CDR3 sequence: CASSRTGPNYGYTL. CDR3 nucleotide sequence: TGTGCCAGCAGTAGGACAGGGCCTAACTATGGCTACACCTTA.

Ten or more counts support this clonotype. This chain connects TRBV7-2 to TRBJ1-2, with D hard to call. Germline assignment: CDR1 SGHTA and CDR2 FQGNSA. The ends were cut back, 5 bases at V and 2 bases at J, with 12 bases in the middle. The CDR3 sequence is 14 residues long. CDR3 amino acids: CASSRLDGNYGYTF. The CDR3 DNA reads TGTGCCAGCAGCCGACTGGACGGGAACTATGGCTACACCTTC.

There are many counts of this clonotype. The V gene is TRBV7-2, the J gene TRBJ2-5; D is unresolved. This CDR3 has 11 residues. Trimming removed 4 bases from V and 5 bases from J, with 5 bases in between. Per germline, CDR1 SGHTA and CDR2 FQGNSA. Here the CDR3 reads CASSSRETQYF. CDR3 sequence (DNA): TGTGCCAGCAGCTCTCGGGAGACCCAGTACTTC.

Many counts were recorded for this clonotype. The CDR3 coding sequence is TGCGCCAGCAGCCCCGGCCGATACGGGGCGAACACCGGGGAGCTGTTTTTT. Amino acid sequence: CASSPGRYGANTGELFF. The chain couples TRBV5-1 to TRBJ2-2; tentative D call: TRBD2 (5 bases). Trimming removed 4 bases from V and 0 bases from J, with 16 bases in between. The CDR3 runs 17 residues. The germline CDR1 and CDR2 sequences are SGHRS and YFSETQ.

The J gene is TRBJ1-5, the V gene TRBV7-3; TRBD1 is a possible D gene (6 bases). With 4 bases removed from V and 7 bases from J, the gap between germline ends came to 17 bases. The CDR3 contains 15 residues. CDR1 and CDR2 from the germline V gene are SGHTA and FQGTGA. The CDR3 nucleotides read TGTGCCAGCAGCTCATCTCAGGGGTTTGGGCAGCCCCAGCATTTT. This encodes CASSSSQGFGQPQHF. Full variable domain (rest looked up from reference TRBV7-3 and TRBJ1-5): GAGVSQTPSNKVTEKGKYVELRCDPISGHTALYWYRQSLGQGPEFLIYFQGTGAADDSGLPNDRFFAVRPEGSVSTLKIQRTERGDSAVYLCASSSSQGFGQPQHFGDGTRLSIL.

In this sample, this clonotype turned up many times. The chain has TRBV18 and TRBJ2-5, with no clear D. The germline V gene encodes CDR1 KGHSH and CDR2 LQKENI. V lost 3 bases to trimming and J lost 5 bases, with 7 bases between them. The CDR3 runs 12 residues. The chain's CDR3 is CASSPAEETQYF. The CDR3 bases are TGTGCCAGCTCACCGGCGGAGGAGACCCAGTACTTC.

This chain joins TRBV10-3 and TRBJ1-1; perhaps TRBD1 as D (6 bases). This CDR3 has 13 amino acids. Germline values: CDR1 ENHRY, CDR2 SYGVKD. V lost 6 bases and J lost 1, with 9 bases in between. The CDR3, as DNA: TGTGCCATCAGCCCGGGGGCGAACACTGAAGCTTTCTTT. Translating it yields CAISPGANTEAFF.

On this clonotype: Relative to the germline gene, one junction end is altered; a read error may explain this. The rearrangement uses TRBV20-1 and TRBJ2-5; tentatively, D is TRBD2 (6 bases). Looked up from germline, CDR1 is DFQATT and CDR2 is SNEGSKA (reference sequence). The CDR3 length is 15 residues. The CDR3 loop reads CSAGLSFPSRGTQCF. The CDR3 nucleotides are TGCAGTGCGGGACTGTCGTTCCCTTCCCGGGGGACCCAGTGCTTC.

This chain joins TRBV4-2 and TRBJ1-3; unclear D gene. The CDR3 sequence is 13 residues long. CDR1 LGHNA and CDR2 YNFKEQ come from the germline V gene. V shed 6 bases and J shed 4 bases, with 10 bases lying between them. The CDR3 bases are TGTGCCAGCAGTTTTGGAAGAGGAAACACCATATATTTT. It codes for CASSFGRGNTIYF.

The table lists this clonotype with a count of one. A much larger clone lies one base from this, so it may be a read error. This chain joins TRBV4-1 and TRBJ1-4, with D possibly matching TRBD1 (5 bases). CDR3 size: 14 residues. Germline CDR1 is MGHRA and CDR2 is YSYEKL. CDR3 loop: CASSHEVGGEKLSF. CDR3 nucleotides: TGCGCCAGCAGCCATGAAGTAGGAGGGGAAAAACTGTCTTTT.